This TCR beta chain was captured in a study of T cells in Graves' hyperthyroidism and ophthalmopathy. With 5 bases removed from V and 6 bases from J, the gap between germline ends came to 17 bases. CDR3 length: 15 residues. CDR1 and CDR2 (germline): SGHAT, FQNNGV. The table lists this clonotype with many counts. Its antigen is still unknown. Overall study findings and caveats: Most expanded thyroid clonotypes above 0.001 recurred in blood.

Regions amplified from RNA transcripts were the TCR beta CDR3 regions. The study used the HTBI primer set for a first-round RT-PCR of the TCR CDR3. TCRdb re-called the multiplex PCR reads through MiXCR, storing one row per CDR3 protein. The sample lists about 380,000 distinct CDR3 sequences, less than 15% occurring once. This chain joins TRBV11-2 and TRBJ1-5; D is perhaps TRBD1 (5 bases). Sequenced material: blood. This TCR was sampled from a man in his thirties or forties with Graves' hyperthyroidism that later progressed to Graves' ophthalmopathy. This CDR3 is CASSPLKGLGQPQHF. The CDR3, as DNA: TGTGCCAGCAGCCCGTTAAAGGGGTTAGGTCAGCCCCAGCATTTT.